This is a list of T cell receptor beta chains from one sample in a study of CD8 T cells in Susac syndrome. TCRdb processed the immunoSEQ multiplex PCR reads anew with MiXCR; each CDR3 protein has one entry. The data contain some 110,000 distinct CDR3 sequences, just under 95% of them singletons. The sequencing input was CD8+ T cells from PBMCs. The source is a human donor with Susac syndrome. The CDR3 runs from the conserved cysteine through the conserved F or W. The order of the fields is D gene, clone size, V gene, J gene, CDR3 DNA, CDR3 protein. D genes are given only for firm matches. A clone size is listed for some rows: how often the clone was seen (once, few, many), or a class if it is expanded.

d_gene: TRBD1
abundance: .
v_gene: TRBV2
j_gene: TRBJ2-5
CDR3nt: TGTGCCAGCAGCGGGGGGACAGGGCAGACCCAGTACTTC
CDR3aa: CASSGGTGQTQYF

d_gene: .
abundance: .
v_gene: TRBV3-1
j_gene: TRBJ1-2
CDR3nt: TGTGCCAGCAGCCAAGAATGGCCGGCCTATGGCTACACCTTC
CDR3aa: CASSQEWPAYGYTF

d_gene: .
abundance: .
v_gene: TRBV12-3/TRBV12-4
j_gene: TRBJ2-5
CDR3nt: TGTGCCAGCAGTCCAGAGGCGGGCCGGGAGACCCAGTACTTC
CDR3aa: CASSPEAGRETQYF

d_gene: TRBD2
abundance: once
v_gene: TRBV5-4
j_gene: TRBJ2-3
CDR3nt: TGTGCCAGCAGCCCCCTGGGCGGGGGGCCCACAGATACGCAGTATTTT
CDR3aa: CASSPLGGGPTDTQYF

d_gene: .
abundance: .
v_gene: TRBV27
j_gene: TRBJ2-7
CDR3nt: TGTGCCAGCAGTTTAGAAGGGACATACGAGCAGTACTTC
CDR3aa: CASSLEGTYEQYF

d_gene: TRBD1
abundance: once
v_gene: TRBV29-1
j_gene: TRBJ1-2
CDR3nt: TGCAGCGTTCCTGACAGGGGTGGAGGCTACACCTTC
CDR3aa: CSVPDRGGGYTF

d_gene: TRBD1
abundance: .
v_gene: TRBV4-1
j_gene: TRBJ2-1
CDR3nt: TGCGCCAGCAGCCTCGGAACAGGGGGAAGCTACAATGAGCAGTTCTTC
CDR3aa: CASSLGTGGSYNEQFF

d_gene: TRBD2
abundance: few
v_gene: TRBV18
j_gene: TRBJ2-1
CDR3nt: TGTGCCAGCTCACCAACTAGCGGGGGCGGCAATGAGCAGTTCTTC
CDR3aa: CASSPTSGGGNEQFF

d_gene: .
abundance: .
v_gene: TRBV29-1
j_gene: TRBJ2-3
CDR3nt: TGCAGCGTTGAGGCCCCGTCCACAGATACGCAGTATTTT
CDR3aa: CSVEAPSTDTQYF

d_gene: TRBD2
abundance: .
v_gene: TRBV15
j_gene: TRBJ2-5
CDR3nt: TGTGCCACCTCCAAATCACTCGGACTAGCGGTGGAGACCCAGTACTTC
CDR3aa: CATSKSLGLAVETQYF

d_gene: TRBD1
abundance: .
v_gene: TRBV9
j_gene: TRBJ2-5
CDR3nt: TGTGCCAGGACCCGACAGGGGAAGGCCCAGTACTTC
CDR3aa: CARTRQGKAQYF